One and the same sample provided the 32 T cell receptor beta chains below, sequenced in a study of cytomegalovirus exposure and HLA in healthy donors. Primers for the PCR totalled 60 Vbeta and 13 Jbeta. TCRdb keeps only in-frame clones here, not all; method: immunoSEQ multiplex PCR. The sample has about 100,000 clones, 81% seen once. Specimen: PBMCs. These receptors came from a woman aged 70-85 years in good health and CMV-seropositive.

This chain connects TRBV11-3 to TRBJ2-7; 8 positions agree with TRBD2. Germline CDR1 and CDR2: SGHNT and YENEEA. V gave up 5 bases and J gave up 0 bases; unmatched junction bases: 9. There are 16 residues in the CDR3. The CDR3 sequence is CASSAQSSGASYEQYF. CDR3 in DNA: TGTGCCAGCAGCGCCCAGAGTAGCGGGGCCTCCTACGAGCAGTACTTC.

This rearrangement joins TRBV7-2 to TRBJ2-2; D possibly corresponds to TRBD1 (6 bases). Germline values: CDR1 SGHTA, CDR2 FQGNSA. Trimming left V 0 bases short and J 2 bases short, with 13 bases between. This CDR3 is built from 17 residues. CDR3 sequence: CASSLAFRTVNTGELFF. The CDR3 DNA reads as TGTGCCAGCAGCTTAGCGTTTAGGACAGTCAACACCGGGGAGCTGTTTTTT.

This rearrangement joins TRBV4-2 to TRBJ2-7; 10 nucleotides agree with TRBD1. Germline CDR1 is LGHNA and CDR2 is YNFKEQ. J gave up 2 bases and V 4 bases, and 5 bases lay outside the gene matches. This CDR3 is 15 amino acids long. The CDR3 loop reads CASSRSGQGTYEQYF. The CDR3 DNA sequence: TGTGCCAGCAGCCGCTCGGGACAGGGGACCTACGAGCAGTACTTC.

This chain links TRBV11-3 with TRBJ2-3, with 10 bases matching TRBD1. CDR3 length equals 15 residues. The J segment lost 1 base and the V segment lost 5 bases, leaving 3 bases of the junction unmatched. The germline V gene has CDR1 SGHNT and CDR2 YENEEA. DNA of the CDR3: TGTGCCAGCAGCGAGGGACAGGGGCGCACAGATACGCAGTATTTT. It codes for CASSEGQGRTDTQYF.

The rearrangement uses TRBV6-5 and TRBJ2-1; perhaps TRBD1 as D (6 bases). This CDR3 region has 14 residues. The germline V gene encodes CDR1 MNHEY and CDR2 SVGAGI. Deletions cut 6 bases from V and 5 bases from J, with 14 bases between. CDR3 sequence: CASRKDSTNNEQFF. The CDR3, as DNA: TGTGCCAGCAGGAAGGACAGCACCAACAATGAGCAGTTCTTC.

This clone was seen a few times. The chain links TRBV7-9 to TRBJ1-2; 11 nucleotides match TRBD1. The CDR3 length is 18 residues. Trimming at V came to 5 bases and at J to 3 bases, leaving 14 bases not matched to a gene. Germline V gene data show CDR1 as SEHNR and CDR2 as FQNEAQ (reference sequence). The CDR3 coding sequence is TGTGCCAGCAGCCCTTGGACAGGGGGCAGGGGCCCGTACTATGGCTACACCTTC. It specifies CASSPWTGGRGPYYGYTF.

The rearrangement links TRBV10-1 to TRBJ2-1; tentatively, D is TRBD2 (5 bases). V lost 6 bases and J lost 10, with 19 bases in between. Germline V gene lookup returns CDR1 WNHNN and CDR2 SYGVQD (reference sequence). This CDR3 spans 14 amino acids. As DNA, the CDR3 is TGCGCCAGCAGCGATGGGAGTAGTCCGAAGGAGCAGTTCTTC. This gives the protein CASSDGSSPKEQFF.

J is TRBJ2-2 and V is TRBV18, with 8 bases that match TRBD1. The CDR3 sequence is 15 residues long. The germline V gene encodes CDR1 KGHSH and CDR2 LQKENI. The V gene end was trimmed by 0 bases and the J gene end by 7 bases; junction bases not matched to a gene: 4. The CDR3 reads CASSPPQGARGELFF. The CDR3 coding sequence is TGTGCCAGCTCACCACCCCAGGGGGCACGCGGGGAGCTGTTTTTT. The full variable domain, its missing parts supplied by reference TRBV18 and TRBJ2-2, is NAGVMQNPRHLVRRRGQEARLRCSPMKGHSHVYWYRQLPEEGLKFMVYLQKENIIDESGMPKERFSAEFPKEGPSILRIQQVVRGDSAAYFCASSPPQGARGELFFGEGSRLTVL.

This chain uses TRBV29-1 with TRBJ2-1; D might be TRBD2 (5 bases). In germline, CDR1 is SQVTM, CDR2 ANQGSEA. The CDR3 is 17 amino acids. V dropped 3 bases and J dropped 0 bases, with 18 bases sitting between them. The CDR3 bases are TGCAGCGTTGAGGTCTCAGGTTGGGAGAGCTCCTACAATGAGCAGTTCTTC. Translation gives CSVEVSGWESSYNEQFF.

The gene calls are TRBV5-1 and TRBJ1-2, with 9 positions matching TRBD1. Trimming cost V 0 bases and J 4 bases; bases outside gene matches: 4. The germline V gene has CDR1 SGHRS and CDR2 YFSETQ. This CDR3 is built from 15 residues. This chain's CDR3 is CASSLGGTGSYGYTF. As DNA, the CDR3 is TGCGCCAGCAGCTTGGGGGGGACAGGGAGCTATGGCTACACCTTC.

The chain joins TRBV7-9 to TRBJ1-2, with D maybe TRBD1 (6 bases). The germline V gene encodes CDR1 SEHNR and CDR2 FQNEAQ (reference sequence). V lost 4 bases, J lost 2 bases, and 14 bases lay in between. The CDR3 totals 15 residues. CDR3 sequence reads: CASSSPGHLNYGYTF. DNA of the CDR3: TGTGCCAGCAGCTCACCGGGACACCTCAACTATGGCTACACCTTC.

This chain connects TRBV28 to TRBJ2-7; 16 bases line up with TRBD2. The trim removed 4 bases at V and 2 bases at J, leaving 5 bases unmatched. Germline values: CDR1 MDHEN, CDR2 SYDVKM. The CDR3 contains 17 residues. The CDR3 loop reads CASSSPGLAGGTYEQYF. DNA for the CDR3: TGTGCCAGCAGTTCCCCGGGACTAGCGGGAGGGACCTACGAGCAGTACTTC.

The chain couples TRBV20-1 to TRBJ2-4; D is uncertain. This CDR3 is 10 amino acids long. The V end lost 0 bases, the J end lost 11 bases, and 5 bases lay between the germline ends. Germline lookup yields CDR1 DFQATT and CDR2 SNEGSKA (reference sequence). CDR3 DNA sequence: TGCAGTGCTAGAGAGACTGTTCAGTACTTC. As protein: CSARETVQYF.

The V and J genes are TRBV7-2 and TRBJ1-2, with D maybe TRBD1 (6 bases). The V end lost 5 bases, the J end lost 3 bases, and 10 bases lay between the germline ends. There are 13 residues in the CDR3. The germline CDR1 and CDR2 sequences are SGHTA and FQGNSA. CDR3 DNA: TGTGCCAGCAGCCTCGGGACATACTATGGCTACACCTTC. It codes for CASSLGTYYGYTF.

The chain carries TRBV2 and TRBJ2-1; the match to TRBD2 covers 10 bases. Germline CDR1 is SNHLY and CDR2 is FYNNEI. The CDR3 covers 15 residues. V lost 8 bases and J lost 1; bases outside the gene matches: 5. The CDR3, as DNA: TGTGCCAGCGGCTCTAGCGGGGGATCCTACAATGAGCAGTTCTTC. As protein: CASGSSGGSYNEQFF. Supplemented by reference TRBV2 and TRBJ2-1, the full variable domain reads EPEVTQTPSHQVTQMGQEVILRCVPISNHLYFYWYRQILGQKVEFLVSFYNNEISEKSEIFDDQFSVERPDGSNFTLKIRSTKLEDSAMYFCASGSSGGSYNEQFFGPGTRLTVL.

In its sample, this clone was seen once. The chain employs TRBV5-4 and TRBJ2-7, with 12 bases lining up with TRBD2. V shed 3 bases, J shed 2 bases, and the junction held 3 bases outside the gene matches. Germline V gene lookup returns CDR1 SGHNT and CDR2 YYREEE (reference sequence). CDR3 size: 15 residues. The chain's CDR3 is CASSSLAGGAYEQYF. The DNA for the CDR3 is TGTGCCAGCAGCTCCCTAGCGGGAGGGGCCTACGAGCAGTACTTC.

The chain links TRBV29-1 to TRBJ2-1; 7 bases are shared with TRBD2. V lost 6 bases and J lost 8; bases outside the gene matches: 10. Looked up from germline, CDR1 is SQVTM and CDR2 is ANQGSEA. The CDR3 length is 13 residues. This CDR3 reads CSVGSSGNHEQFF. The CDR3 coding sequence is TGCAGCGTGGGCTCTAGCGGAAACCATGAGCAGTTCTTC.

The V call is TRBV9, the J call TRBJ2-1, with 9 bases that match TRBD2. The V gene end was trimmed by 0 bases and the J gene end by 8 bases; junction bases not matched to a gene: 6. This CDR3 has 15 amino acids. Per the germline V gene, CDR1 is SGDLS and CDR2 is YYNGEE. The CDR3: CASSVGLAGVYEQFF. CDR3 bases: TGTGCCAGCAGCGTAGGGTTAGCGGGAGTGTATGAGCAGTTCTTC.

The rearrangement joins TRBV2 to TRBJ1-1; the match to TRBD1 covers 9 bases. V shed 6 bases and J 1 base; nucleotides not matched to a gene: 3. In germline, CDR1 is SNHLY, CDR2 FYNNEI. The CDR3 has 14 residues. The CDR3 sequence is CASSRQGENTEAFF. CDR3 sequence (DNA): TGTGCCAGCAGCAGACAGGGGGAGAACACTGAAGCTTTCTTT.

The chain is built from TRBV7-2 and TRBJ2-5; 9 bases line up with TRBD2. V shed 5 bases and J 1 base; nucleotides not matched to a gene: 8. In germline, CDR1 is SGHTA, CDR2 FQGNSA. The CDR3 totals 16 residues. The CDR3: CASSITGGRAQETQYF. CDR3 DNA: TGTGCCAGCAGCATTACGGGCGGGAGGGCCCAAGAGACCCAGTACTTC.

CDR3 bases: TGTGCCAGCAGCTTACTGGCGGGAGGGCCGGGGCACACCGGGGAGCTGTTTTTT. It translates to CASSLLAGGPGHTGELFF. V gene TRBV7-2 combines with J gene TRBJ2-2; 9 bases are a match to TRBD2. CDR1 and CDR2 from the germline V gene are SGHTA and FQGNSA. The length of the CDR3 is 18 residues. V trimming: 2 bases; J trimming: 3 bases; junction bases outside the gene matches: 10. The full variable domain, its missing parts supplied by reference TRBV7-2 and TRBJ2-2, is GAGVSQSPSNKVTEKGKDVELRCDPISGHTALYWYRQSLGQGLEFLIYFQGNSAPDKSGLPSDRFSAERTGGSVSTLTIQRTQQEDSAVYLCASSLLAGGPGHTGELFFGEGSRLTVL.

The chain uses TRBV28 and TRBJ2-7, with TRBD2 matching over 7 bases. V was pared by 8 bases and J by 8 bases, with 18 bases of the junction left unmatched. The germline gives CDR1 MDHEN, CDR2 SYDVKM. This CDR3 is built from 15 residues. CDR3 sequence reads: CASHAGAISAPQQYF. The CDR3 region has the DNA TGTGCCAGCCACGCGGGAGCGATTTCGGCCCCACAGCAGTACTTC.

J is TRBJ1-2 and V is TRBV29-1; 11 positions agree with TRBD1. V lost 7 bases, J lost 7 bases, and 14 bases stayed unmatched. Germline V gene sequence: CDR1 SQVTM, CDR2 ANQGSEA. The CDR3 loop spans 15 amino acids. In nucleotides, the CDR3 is TGCAGCGGGCTTACATCGGACAGGGGGCCTGGTGGCTACACCTTC. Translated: CSGLTSDRGPGGYTF.

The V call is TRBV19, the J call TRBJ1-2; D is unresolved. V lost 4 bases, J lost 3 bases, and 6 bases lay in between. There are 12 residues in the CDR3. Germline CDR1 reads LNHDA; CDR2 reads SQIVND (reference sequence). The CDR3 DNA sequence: TGTGCCAGTAGTACAGGCGACTATGGCTACACCTTC. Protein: CASSTGDYGYTF.

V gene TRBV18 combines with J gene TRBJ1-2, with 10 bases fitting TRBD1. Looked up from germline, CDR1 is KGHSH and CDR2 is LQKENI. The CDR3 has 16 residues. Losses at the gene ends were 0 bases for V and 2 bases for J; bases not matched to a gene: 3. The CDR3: CASSPPEGQGNYGYTF. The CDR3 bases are TGTGCCAGCTCACCACCGGAGGGACAGGGGAACTATGGCTACACCTTC.

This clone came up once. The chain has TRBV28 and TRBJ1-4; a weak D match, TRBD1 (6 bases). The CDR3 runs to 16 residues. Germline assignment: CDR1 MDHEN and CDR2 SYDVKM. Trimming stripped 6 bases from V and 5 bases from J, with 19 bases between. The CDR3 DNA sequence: TGTGCCAGCAGAGTCAGGGCCGGCAGGGGAAATGAAAAACTGTTTTTT. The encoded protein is CASRVRAGRGNEKLFF.

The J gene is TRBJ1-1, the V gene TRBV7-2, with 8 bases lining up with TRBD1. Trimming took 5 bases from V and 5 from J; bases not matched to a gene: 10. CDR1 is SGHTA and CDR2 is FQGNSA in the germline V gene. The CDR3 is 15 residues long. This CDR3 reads CASSPRTGRRTEAFF. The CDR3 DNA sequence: TGTGCCAGCAGCCCGCGGACAGGGAGGAGGACTGAAGCTTTCTTT.

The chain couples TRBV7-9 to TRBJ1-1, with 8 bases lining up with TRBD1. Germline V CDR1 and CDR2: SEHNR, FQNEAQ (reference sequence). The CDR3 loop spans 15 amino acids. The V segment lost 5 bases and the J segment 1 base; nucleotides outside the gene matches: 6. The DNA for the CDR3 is TGTGCCAGCAGCCCACGGACAGGGAGGAACACTGAAGCTTTCTTT. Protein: CASSPRTGRNTEAFF.

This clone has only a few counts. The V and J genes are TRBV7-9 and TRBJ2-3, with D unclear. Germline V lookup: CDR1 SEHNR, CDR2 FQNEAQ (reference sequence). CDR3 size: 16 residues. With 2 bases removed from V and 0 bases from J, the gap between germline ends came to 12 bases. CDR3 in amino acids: CASSLLSELSTDTQYF. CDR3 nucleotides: TGTGCCAGCAGCTTATTATCGGAGCTTAGCACAGATACGCAGTATTTT.

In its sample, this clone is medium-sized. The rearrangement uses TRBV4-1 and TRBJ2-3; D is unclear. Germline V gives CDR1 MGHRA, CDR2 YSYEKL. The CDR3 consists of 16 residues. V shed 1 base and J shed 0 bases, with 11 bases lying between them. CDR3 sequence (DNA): TGCGCCAGCAGCCAAGTCAACATGGTTAGCACAGATACGCAGTATTTT. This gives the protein CASSQVNMVSTDTQYF.

CDR3 nucleotides: TGCAGCGTTGAAGCTCCCCGGGCCCGGACAGGTGAAGCTTTCTTT. The encoded protein is CSVEAPRARTGEAFF. The chain joins TRBV29-1 to TRBJ1-1; TRBD1 matches at 7 bases. The germline CDR1 and CDR2 sequences are SQVTM and ANQGSEA. Trimming removed 1 base from V and 7 bases from J; junction bases left unmatched: 12. The CDR3 loop spans 15 amino acids. Full variable domain (rest looked up from reference TRBV29-1 and TRBJ1-1): SAVISQKPSRDICQRGTSLTIQCQVDSQVTMMFWYRQQPGQSLTLIATANQGSEATYESGFVIDKFPISRPNLTFSTLTVSNMSPEDSSIYLCSVEAPRARTGEAFFGQGTRLTVV.

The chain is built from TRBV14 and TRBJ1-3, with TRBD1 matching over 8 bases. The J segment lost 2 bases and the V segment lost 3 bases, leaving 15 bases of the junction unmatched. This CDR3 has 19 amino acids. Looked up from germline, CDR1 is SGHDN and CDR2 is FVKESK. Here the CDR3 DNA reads TGTGCCAGCAGCCAGCGGGACAGGTTGGGGGATTTGCCTGGAAACACCATATATTTT. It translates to CASSQRDRLGDLPGNTIYF.